The 30 T cell receptor beta chains below were found in one sample sequenced in a study of read filtering for tumor transcriptome and immune sequencing. This library used roughly 400 ng RNA and molecular barcoded adaptors spanning alpha/delta and beta/gamma chains. From the reads, TCRdb called clonotypes with MiXCR, one entry per CDR3 protein. This sample has 100,000 to 150,000 distinct CDR3 sequences, with about an eighth found just once. Material for sequencing was a population of CD138-negative cells sorted from bone marrow. Receptors were obtained from a donor at least 40 years old with multiple myeloma.

This clonotype showed up many times. The gene calls are TRBV4-2 and TRBJ1-1; 9 nucleotides match TRBD1. The V gene's germline CDR1 is LGHNA and CDR2 YNFKEQ. The CDR3 sequence is 15 residues long. Trimming at V came to 4 bases and at J to 10 bases, leaving 13 bases not matched to a gene. CDR3 coding DNA: TGTGCCAGCAGCCCAGCCGGGACAGGGACGAGTAGAGCTTTCTTT. Protein product: CASSPAGTGTSRAFF.

As to this clonotype: Being one base from a much bigger clone, this may be a read error. The chain carries TRBV6-5 and TRBJ1-1, with D possibly TRBD1 on 5 matching bases. This CDR3 region has 14 residues. Trimming took off 4 bases at V and 5 bases at J, with 14 bases between the two ends. The germline gives CDR1 MNHEY, CDR2 SVGAGI. The CDR3 nucleotides are TGTGCCAGCAGTTGCTCGGGACCGCCTACTGAAGCTTTCTTT. Protein sequence: CASSCSGPPTEAFF.

This clonotype was counted many times. The CDR3 DNA follows: TGTGCCAGCAGTTTATCGAATTCACCCCTCCACTTT. Residues: CASSLSNSPLHF. The chain carries TRBV12-3 or TRBV12-4 and TRBJ1-6; D call uncertain. Trimming cost V 2 bases and J 7 bases, with 3 bases left between them. The CDR3 runs to 12 residues.

This clonotype was detected many times. The genes are TRBV6-6 and TRBJ1-1; possibly TRBD1 for D (5 bases). The CDR3 totals 15 residues. CDR1 is MNHNY, CDR2 SVGAGI, per germline (reference sequence). V shed 3 bases and J shed 1 base, with 12 bases lying between them. CDR3 nucleotides: TGTGCCAGCAGTTATGAGGGGCTTGAGAACACTGAAGCTTTCTTT. It is translated as CASSYEGLENTEAFF.

This clonotype was detected many times. This chain joins TRBV12-3 or TRBV12-4 and TRBJ2-3; possible D gene TRBD1, 6 bases. This CDR3 is built from 13 residues. The V end lost 5 bases, the J end lost 1 base, and 7 bases lay between the germline ends. As DNA, the CDR3 is TGTGCCAGCAGTCGGACAGGCACAGATACGCAGTATTTT. Its protein product is CASSRTGTDTQYF.

Ten or more counts support this clonotype. The chain uses TRBV12-3 or TRBV12-4 and TRBJ2-2, with TRBD2 matching over 12 bases. V dropped 1 base and J dropped 5; count of bases not matched to a gene: 8. CDR3 length: 18 amino acids. The CDR3 sequence is CASSLVFLAGGPTGELFF. The CDR3 bases are TGTGCCAGCAGTTTAGTCTTCCTAGCGGGGGGGCCGACCGGGGAGCTGTTTTTT.

This clonotype was counted many times. The V call is TRBV11-1, the J call TRBJ2-7; D perhaps matches TRBD1 (6 bases). Deletions cut 3 bases from V and 2 bases from J, with 14 bases between. This CDR3 spans 15 amino acids. The germline CDR1 and CDR2 sequences are SGHAT and FQDESV (reference sequence). The CDR3 region is CASSFADGQTYEQYF. CDR3 DNA sequence: TGTGCCAGCAGCTTCGCCGACGGACAGACCTACGAGCAGTACTTC.

In its sample, this clonotype was seen a few times. The V call is TRBV5-1, the J call TRBJ2-3; 14 nucleotides line up with TRBD2. J was trimmed by 5 bases and V by 7 bases; bases with no gene match: 18. The germline V gene encodes CDR1 SGHRS and CDR2 YFSETQ. CDR3 size: 19 residues. CDR3 DNA sequence: TGCGCCAGCTGCCCGTTCCCGGGACTAGCGGGAGTCGGGAAAGATACGCAGTATTTT. Encoded protein: CASCPFPGLAGVGKDTQYF.

This clonotype has ten or more counts. This chain joins TRBV5-1 and TRBJ1-1; perhaps TRBD1 as D (6 bases). CDR1 is SGHRS, CDR2 YFSETQ, per germline. V was shortened by 4 bases and J by 6 bases, with 19 bases between the two germline ends. The CDR3 consists of 15 residues. In nucleotides, the CDR3 is TGCGCCAGCAGCCGAGGGGGGGGCGACGACGCTGAAGCTTTCTTT. Its translation: CASSRGGGDDAEAFF.

About this clonotype itself: A much bigger clone sits one base away, suggesting this may be a read error. The V gene is TRBV7-2, the J gene TRBJ2-2; maybe TRBD1 (6 bases). This CDR3 comprises 12 residues. In germline, CDR1 is SGHTA, CDR2 FQGNSA. This CDR3 is CASRQGPGELCF. The CDR3 DNA is TGTGCCAGCAGGCAGGGGCCCGGGGAGCTGTGTTTT.

On this clonotype itself: A much larger clone is a single base away; this may be a read error. This chain connects TRBV15 to TRBJ2-1; the D gene could be TRBD1 or TRBD2 (5 bases each). Germline V CDR1 and CDR2: LNHNV, YYDKDF (reference sequence). Deletions cut 2 bases from V and 6 bases from J, with 8 bases between. The CDR3 length is 13 residues. The CDR3 DNA reads TGTGCCACCAGCAGACCCGGGACCAATGAGCAGTTCTTC. Translating gives CATSRPGTNEQFF.

This clonotype turned up a few times. The rearrangement joins TRBV10-3 to TRBJ2-3; D assignment may be TRBD1 or TRBD2 (5 bases each). V was shortened by 11 bases and J by 1 base, with 13 bases between the two germline ends. The CDR3 sequence is 13 residues long. CDR1 ENHRY and CDR2 SYGVKD come from the germline V gene. Here the CDR3 reads CAARDGGTDTQYF. CDR3 DNA sequence: TGTGCCGCCAGGGACGGGGGCACAGATACGCAGTATTTT.

A few counts support this clonotype. J is TRBJ2-3 and V is TRBV20-1, with D possibly TRBD2 on 5 matching bases. Trimming took off 6 bases at V and 0 bases at J, with 13 bases between the two ends. The CDR3 covers 14 residues. In germline, CDR1 is DFQATT, CDR2 SNEGSKA (reference sequence). The CDR3 DNA is TGCAGTGCAGGCGGTAGCGCAAGCACAGATACGCAGTATTTT. Amino acids: CSAGGSASTDTQYF.

This clonotype was seen at least ten times. The chain is built from TRBV2 and TRBJ1-5, with D perhaps TRBD1 (6 bases). V shed 3 bases and J shed 7 bases, with 19 bases lying between them. This CDR3 has 16 amino acids. Germline values: CDR1 SNHLY, CDR2 FYNNEI. In nucleotides, the CDR3 is TGTGCCAGCAGTGATCGTACCCACCCGGACAGCCAGCCCCAGCATTTT. Translated: CASSDRTHPDSQPQHF.

Concerning this clonotype itself: A much larger clone differs from this one at a single base, so this may be a read error. The chain carries TRBV6-6 and TRBJ2-5, with 8 positions matching TRBD1. Germline assignment: CDR1 MNHNY and CDR2 SVGAGI (reference sequence). The CDR3 runs 18 residues. V shed 5 bases and J 3 bases; nucleotides not matched to a gene: 17. CDR3 residues: CASSDTHRDRFDKETQYF. The CDR3 DNA sequence: TGTGCCAGCAGTGACACACACCGGGACAGGTTCGATAAAGAGACCCAGTACTTC.

Ten or more counts support this clonotype. The chain is built from TRBV9 and TRBJ1-6; a weak D match, TRBD1 (5 bases). V was trimmed by 6 bases and J by 8 bases, leaving 12 bases between them. Per germline, CDR1 SGDLS and CDR2 YYNGEE. This CDR3 has 13 amino acids. CDR3 sequence: CASNRDFDSPLHF. The CDR3 DNA is TGTGCCAGCAACCGGGACTTTGATTCACCCCTCCACTTT. Based on the CDR3 plus reference TRBV9 and TRBJ1-6, the full variable domain is DSGVTQTPKHLITATGQRVTLRCSPRSGDLSVYWYQQSLDQGLQFLIQYYNGEERAKGNILERFSAQQFPDLHSELNLSSLELGDSALYFCASNRDFDSPLHFGNGTRLTVT.

This chain connects TRBV20-1 to TRBJ2-2, with TRBD2 as a possible D gene (6 bases). The germline V gene encodes CDR1 DFQATT and CDR2 SNEGSKA (reference sequence). Deletions cut 6 bases from V and 5 bases from J, with 13 bases between. This CDR3 spans 13 amino acids. The CDR3 here is CSATRLGTGELFF. The DNA of the CDR3 is TGCAGTGCGACTAGGTTGGGAACCGGGGAGCTGTTTTTT.

Comment on this clonotype: This sequence may be a read error, since a much larger clone differs from it by one base. The chain employs TRBV27 and TRBJ2-1; TRBD1 aligns across 8 bases. Germline CDR1 and CDR2: MNHEY and SMNVEV (reference sequence). This CDR3 comprises 16 residues. This CDR3 reads CASSLSRTGRYNEQLF. The CDR3 DNA is TGTGCCAGCAGTTTAAGTCGGACAGGGAGGTACAATGAGCAGCTCTTC.

This clonotype was picked up many times. This rearrangement joins TRBV2 to TRBJ2-3; a possible D gene is TRBD2 (5 bases). This CDR3 has 14 residues. Deletions cut 2 bases from V and 4 bases from J, with 10 bases between. Germline V gives CDR1 SNHLY, CDR2 FYNNEI. The CDR3 loop reads CASSESLRADTQYF. In DNA form, the CDR3 reads TGTGCCAGCAGTGAATCGTTGAGGGCAGATACGCAGTATTTT.

This clonotype was observed a single time. The junction departs from germline at one end; a sequencing error may be responsible. The CDR3, as DNA: TGCGGCGTTGAAGAACTACCAAGCCAAGGAGGCTACGCCTTC. Amino acid sequence: CGVEELPSQGGYAF. The chain combines TRBV29-1 with TRBJ1-2; D gene ambiguous. Germline V gene lookup returns CDR1 SQVTM and CDR2 ANQGSEA. The CDR3 contains 14 residues. Using reference TRBV29-1 and TRBJ1-2 for the parts outside the CDR3, the full variable domain is SAVISQKPSRDICQRGTSLTIQCQVDSQVTMMFWYRQQPGQSLTLIATANQGSEATYESGFVIDKFPISRPNLTFSTLTVSNMSPEDSSIYLCGVEELPSQGGYAFGSGTRLTVV.

In its sample, this clonotype was seen a few times. It may be a read error: a sequence one base away is much more abundant. The chain employs TRBV6-1 and TRBJ1-5; tentative D call: TRBD1 (6 bases). The CDR3 consists of 13 residues. Germline V gene sequence: CDR1 MNHNS, CDR2 SASEGT. Trimming cost V 7 bases and J 6 bases, with 13 bases left between them. CDR3 sequence (DNA): TGTGCCAGCAACGGAGGGGGGCCTCAGCCCCAGCATTTT. Translating gives CASNGGGPQPQHF.

The chain joins TRBV5-6 to TRBJ1-1; 8 nucleotides match TRBD1. The V segment lost 6 bases and the J segment 5 bases; nucleotides outside the gene matches: 9. Germline V gene sequence: CDR1 SGHDT, CDR2 YYEEEE. There are 14 residues in the CDR3. The CDR3 DNA is TGTGCCAGCATTGGACAGGGATGGCGTACTGAAGCTTTCTTT. This encodes CASIGQGWRTEAFF.

For this clonotype: It differs at one base from a far larger clone, so likely a read error. This chain connects TRBV5-1 to TRBJ2-1, with 10 bases lining up with TRBD2. The CDR3 has 15 residues. Germline values: CDR1 SGHRS, CDR2 YFSETQ. CDR3 nucleotides: TGTGCCAGCAGCCCCTCGAGGGGCAGCGGGGGGGCCTTTTTCTTC. It yields the protein CASSPSRGSGGAFFF.

This clonotype was found many times. The chain carries TRBV7-8 and TRBJ1-5, with a tentative D call TRBD1 (5 bases). Germline V gives CDR1 SGHVS, CDR2 FQNEAQ. The length of the CDR3 is 20 residues. The V end was cut by 1 base, the J end by 0 bases, with 22 bases between. CDR3 coding DNA: TGTGCCAGCAGCTTAGGAACCGGACATCGTACGCCTTATAGCAATCAGCCCCAGCATTTT. It codes for CASSLGTGHRTPYSNQPQHF.

Regarding this clonotype: A much larger clone is a single base away; this may be a read error. The rearrangement joins TRBV19 to TRBJ1-4; a possible D gene is TRBD1 (6 bases). The J call is uncertain, as TRBJ2-3 better fits the DNA end. The CDR3 covers 12 residues. Germline assignment: CDR1 LNHDA and CDR2 SQIVND (reference sequence). The CDR3 nucleotides read TGTGCCAGTAGCCGGGACACAGATTCGCAGTATTTT. It codes for CASSRDTDSQYF.

This clonotype has more than one count but fewer than ten. The chain uses TRBV7-2 and TRBJ2-1; TRBD2 matches 10 bases. The length of the CDR3 is 15 residues. The V and J ends lost 1 base and 8 bases, in that order; junction bases with no gene match: 5. The germline V gene has CDR1 SGHTA and CDR2 FQGNSA. CDR3 loop: CASSLGAGGPYEQFF. CDR3 DNA: TGTGCCAGCAGCTTAGGAGCGGGAGGGCCCTATGAGCAGTTCTTC. The entire variable domain, with the rest obtained from reference TRBV7-2 and TRBJ2-1, is as follows: GAGVSQSPSNKVTEKGKDVELRCDPISGHTALYWYRQSLGQGLEFLIYFQGNSAPDKSGLPSDRFSAERTGGSVSTLTIQRTQQEDSAVYLCASSLGAGGPYEQFFGPGTRLTVL.

The V gene is TRBV19, the J gene TRBJ2-7; 9 nucleotides match TRBD2. Germline V gene lookup returns CDR1 LNHDA and CDR2 SQIVND (reference sequence). The CDR3 spans 16 residues. With 9 bases clipped from V and 2 bases from J, the junction kept 14 bases outside the gene matches. The CDR3 bases are TGTGCCAGCCCCCTGCGTGGCGGGAGGGCCACCTACGAGCAGTACTTC. Translation: CASPLRGGRATYEQYF.

The sample holds many counts of this clonotype. The chain uses TRBV9 and TRBJ1-5, with D possibly being TRBD1 (5 bases). The V gene lost 2 bases and the J gene lost 5 bases, with 14 bases spanning the gap. This CDR3 is built from 15 residues. Germline CDR1 SGDLS, CDR2 YYNGEE. The DNA of the CDR3 is TGTGCCAGCAGCGTTTCCAGGGTGACCCATCAGCCCCAGCATTTT. Its protein product is CASSVSRVTHQPQHF.

This clonotype has more than one count but fewer than ten. The V gene is TRBV6-5, the J gene TRBJ2-5, with 9 positions matching TRBD2. Germline V CDR1 and CDR2: MNHEY, SVGAGI. The V and J ends lost 2 bases and 4 bases, in that order; junction bases with no gene match: 8. CDR3 size: 16 residues. The CDR3 region has the DNA TGTGCCAGCAGTTACCGCGGCGGGGGGGCCTCAGAGACCCAGTACTTC. Protein: CASSYRGGGASETQYF.

On this clonotype: This may come from a read error, since a much larger clone is one base off. The chain carries TRBV28 and TRBJ2-7, with a possible D match to TRBD1 (5 bases). This CDR3 spans 15 amino acids. The germline V gene encodes CDR1 MDHEN and CDR2 SYDVKM. The chain's CDR3 is CASSQPTESSYERYF. The CDR3 nucleotides read TGTGCCAGCAGTCAACCGACAGAAAGCTCCTACGAGCGGTACTTC.